Presented here are 30 T cell receptor beta chains from one specimen sequenced in a study of shared clonotypes between healthy human individuals. TCRdb's copy holds only in-frame clones and misses some; the assay was immunoSEQ multiplex PCR. The sample includes about 1.4 million clones, around 97% seen only once; the top ten take over 1%. The specimen was naive CD4+ T cells sorted from blood. The subset was: CD45RA+ positively selected. Source of these receptors: a man between 25 and 39 years old in good health.

This chain joins TRBV14 and TRBJ2-4; D may be TRBD1 (5 bases). CDR1 is SGHDN, CDR2 FVKESK, per germline. The CDR3 consists of 16 residues. Trimming left V 3 bases short and J 2 bases short, with 14 bases between. DNA of the CDR3: TGTGCCAGCAGCCATGGGGCCAGTCTACCCAAAAACATTCAGTACTTC. It codes for CASSHGASLPKNIQYF. The entire variable domain, with the rest obtained from reference TRBV14 and TRBJ2-4, is as follows: EAGVTQFPSHSVIEKGQTVTLRCDPISGHDNLYWYRRVMGKEIKFLLHFVKESKQDESGMPNNRFLAERTGGTYSTLKVQPAELEDSGVYFCASSHGASLPKNIQYFGAGTRLSVL.

The chain combines TRBV4-2 with TRBJ2-7; TRBD1 agrees at 7 bases. V dropped 1 base and J dropped 3; count of bases not matched to a gene: 6. Germline V gives CDR1 LGHNA, CDR2 YNFKEQ. CDR3 length equals 15 residues. The CDR3 DNA reads as TGTGCCAGCAGCCAAGCCACAGGGGTAAACTACGAGCAGTACTTC. Translating gives CASSQATGVNYEQYF.

V and J are TRBV18 and TRBJ2-2; D gene uncertain. This CDR3 is built from 16 residues. The V gene's germline CDR1 is KGHSH and CDR2 LQKENI. Trimming cost V 5 bases and J 2 bases, with 15 bases left between them. The CDR3 sequence is CASSVLSGKNTGELFF. Written as DNA, the CDR3 is TGTGCCAGCTCAGTGTTGAGTGGAAAAAACACCGGGGAGCTGTTTTTT.

The rearrangement uses TRBV5-1 and TRBJ1-2; D not resolved. V lost 4 bases and J 6 bases, leaving 10 bases between the germline ends. From germline, CDR1 is SGHRS and CDR2 YFSETQ. The CDR3 has 12 residues. CDR3 DNA: TGCGCCAGCAGCCCAGACCTAAATGGCTACACCTTC. It is translated as CASSPDLNGYTF.

The chain combines TRBV5-4 with TRBJ2-1; D might be TRBD2 (6 bases). The germline V gene has CDR1 SGHNT and CDR2 YYREEE (reference sequence). V gave up 0 bases and J gave up 1 base, with 17 bases separating them. The CDR3 consists of 18 residues. CDR3 region: CASSLGGPSATSYNEQFF. The CDR3 DNA is TGTGCCAGCAGCTTGGGAGGTCCTAGCGCAACTTCCTACAATGAGCAGTTCTTC. The whole variable domain, remainder taken from reference TRBV5-4 and TRBJ2-1, is ETGVTQSPTHLIKTRGQQVTLRCSSQSGHNTVSWYQQALGQGPQFIFQYYREEENGRGNFPPRFSGLQFPNYSSELNVNALELDDSALYLCASSLGGPSATSYNEQFFGPGTRLTVL.

This clone was recorded only once. This chain connects TRBV5-6 to TRBJ1-2; TRBD1 matches at 7 bases. The CDR3 loop spans 17 amino acids. The V and J ends lost 2 bases and 4 bases, in that order; junction bases with no gene match: 14. Germline V gene data show CDR1 as SGHDT and CDR2 as YYEEEE. CDR3 coding DNA: TGTGCCAGCAGCTTTCTAGGGACAGATATAACCACCTATGGCTACACCTTC. The encoded protein is CASSFLGTDITTYGYTF.

The J gene is TRBJ1-5, the V gene TRBV29-1, with 8 nucleotides matching TRBD1. The germline gives CDR1 SQVTM, CDR2 ANQGSEA. The CDR3 contains 12 residues. V shed 8 bases and J 5 bases; nucleotides not matched to a gene: 5. The CDR3 sequence is CSKDRADQPQHF. The DNA of the CDR3 is TGCAGCAAGGACAGGGCGGATCAGCCCCAGCATTTT.

The chain links TRBV10-3 to TRBJ2-2, with D possibly TRBD1 on 6 matching bases. Germline CDR1 reads ENHRY; CDR2 reads SYGVKD. V was clipped by 6 bases and J by 3 bases, with 8 bases between them. The length of the CDR3 is 13 residues. CDR3 DNA: TGTGCCATCAGCAGGGGCGACACCGGGGAGCTGTTTTTT. Amino acids: CAISRGDTGELFF.

The chain links TRBV10-3 to TRBJ2-1, with a possible D match to TRBD2 (6 bases). The germline CDR1 and CDR2 sequences are ENHRY and SYGVKD. Trimming removed 2 bases from V and 6 bases from J, with 11 bases in between. CDR3 length equals 14 residues. The CDR3 DNA reads TGTGCCATCAGTGAGCCCGGGACTCTCAATGAGCAGTTCTTC. As protein: CAISEPGTLNEQFF.

This chain joins TRBV6-1 and TRBJ2-7; TRBD2 matches at 10 bases. V was pared by 8 bases and J by 5 bases, with 12 bases of the junction left unmatched. Looked up from germline, CDR1 is MNHNS and CDR2 is SASEGT. The CDR3 is 15 residues long. CDR3 nucleotide sequence: TGTGCCAGCCTGGCGCTAGCGGGAGTTTTTAACGAGCAGTACTTC. This sequence encodes CASLALAGVFNEQYF.

V is TRBV11-1 and J is TRBJ1-2; 9 bases map to TRBD1. Losses at the gene ends were 4 bases for V and 8 bases for J; bases not matched to a gene: 5. CDR1 is SGHAT and CDR2 is FQDESV in the germline V gene (reference sequence). This CDR3 has 13 residues. CDR3 in amino acids: CASSSDRGIGYTF. CDR3 in DNA: TGTGCCAGCAGCTCGGACAGGGGAATAGGCTACACCTTC.

The chain uses TRBV29-1 and TRBJ2-1, with 9 nucleotides matching TRBD1. This CDR3 region has 15 residues. The V gene's germline CDR1 is SQVTM and CDR2 ANQGSEA. V was pared by 6 bases and J by 5 bases, with 11 bases of the junction left unmatched. Here the CDR3 reads CSVEGQGGSHNEQFF. In DNA form, the CDR3 reads TGCAGCGTAGAGGGACAGGGAGGGTCCCACAATGAGCAGTTCTTC.

The chain combines TRBV7-6 with TRBJ2-7; no definite D call. There are 11 residues in the CDR3. The germline V gene encodes CDR1 SGHVS and CDR2 FNYEAQ. Trimming took 3 bases from V and 3 from J, leaving 3 bases between them. CDR3 sequence (DNA): TGTGCCAGCAGCTTGAACTACGAGCAGTACTTC. It translates to CASSLNYEQYF. The full variable domain, with the rest looked up from reference TRBV7-6 and TRBJ2-7, is GAGVSQSPRYKVTKRGQDVALRCDPISGHVSLYWYRQALGQGPEFLTYFNYEAQQDKSGLPNDRFSAERPEGSISTLTIQRTEQRDSAMYRCASSLNYEQYFGPGTRLTVT.

In nucleotides, the CDR3 is TGCAGCGTGGGGGGACTCACGAACACTGAAGCTTTCTTT. As protein: CSVGGLTNTEAFF. The rearrangement uses TRBV29-1 and TRBJ1-1; possible D gene TRBD1, 5 bases. Trimming removed 6 bases at V and 1 base at J, with 12 bases between. CDR3 length equals 13 residues. The germline CDR1 and CDR2 sequences are SQVTM and ANQGSEA.

The chain employs TRBV19 and TRBJ1-4, with 10 nucleotides matching TRBD1. The CDR3 has 15 residues. In germline, CDR1 is LNHDA, CDR2 SQIVND (reference sequence). Trimming cost V 7 bases and J 7 bases; bases outside gene matches: 9. In DNA form, the CDR3 reads TGTGCCAGTATCCGTCGACAGGGGGCTGGTGAAAAACTGTTTTTT. Residues: CASIRRQGAGEKLFF.

The J gene is TRBJ2-7, the V gene TRBV10-2; 9 bases fit TRBD2. The CDR3 consists of 16 residues. Germline-derived CDR1 and CDR2 are WSHSY and SAAADI. The V segment lost 3 bases and the J segment 2 bases; nucleotides outside the gene matches: 8. This chain's CDR3 is CASSDLAGARTYEQYF. Here the CDR3 DNA reads TGCGCCAGCAGTGATTTAGCGGGAGCACGTACCTACGAGCAGTACTTC.

The chain is built from TRBV4-1 and TRBJ2-3; no firm D call. CDR1 MGHRA and CDR2 YSYEKL come from the germline V gene. The CDR3 has 11 amino acids. The V end was cut by 1 base, the J end by 10 bases, with 6 bases between. The DNA for the CDR3 is TGCGCCAGCAGCCAAGGATATGCGCAGTATTTT. It specifies CASSQGYAQYF.

This chain connects TRBV27 to TRBJ2-1; 13 bases fit TRBD2. The CDR3 extends over 20 amino acids. CDR1 is MNHEY, CDR2 SMNVEV, per germline (reference sequence). After removal of 1 base from V and 8 bases from J, the junction contained 17 bases not matched to a gene. This chain's CDR3 is CASSLYTPPPLAGGPDEQFF. CDR3 in DNA: TGTGCCAGCAGTTTATACACCCCTCCCCCACTAGCGGGAGGGCCCGATGAGCAGTTCTTC.

The chain has TRBV10-3 and TRBJ2-1; perhaps TRBD1 as D (7 bases). Trimming stripped 10 bases from V and 8 bases from J, with 18 bases between. This CDR3 contains 13 residues. Germline CDR1 ENHRY, CDR2 SYGVKD. CDR3 nucleotide sequence: TGTGCCACAACCCCCAGGGGGGTCCATGAGCAGTTCTTC. Translating it yields CATTPRGVHEQFF.

The sample holds one count of this clone. The chain employs TRBV9 and TRBJ2-7; D is uncertain. Germline V CDR1 and CDR2: SGDLS, YYNGEE. V gave up 0 bases and J gave up 2 bases, with 9 bases separating them. This CDR3 contains 14 residues. In DNA, the CDR3 is TGTGCCAGCAGCGTAGAAGGTTTAGCCTACGAGCAGTACTTC. Protein sequence: CASSVEGLAYEQYF.

The chain has TRBV10-3 and TRBJ2-6, with D possibly being TRBD1 (6 bases). This CDR3 has 20 residues. Deletions cut 2 bases from V and 0 bases from J, with 20 bases between. The V gene's germline CDR1 is ENHRY and CDR2 SYGVKD. CDR3 nucleotide sequence: TGTGCCATCAGTGAGGCCCGGACAGCTTTAATACTCTCTGGGGCCAACGTCCTGACTTTC. This encodes CAISEARTALILSGANVLTF.

The J gene is TRBJ1-5, the V gene TRBV11-2; TRBD1 is a possible D gene (6 bases). The V gene's germline CDR1 is SGHAT and CDR2 FQNNGV. V lost 6 bases and J lost 6, with 15 bases in between. This CDR3 comprises 14 residues. CDR3 DNA: TGTGCCAGCAGTCCAACAGGGCAGGGTCAGCCCCAGCATTTT. It codes for CASSPTGQGQPQHF.

J is TRBJ1-1 and V is TRBV30; D gene ambiguous. CDR3 length equals 10 residues. The germline V gene encodes CDR1 GTSNPN and CDR2 SVGIG (reference sequence). Trimming cost V 3 bases and J 9 bases, with 8 bases left between them. Here the CDR3 DNA reads TGTGCCTGGAGAACCAACAAAGCTTTCTTT. Protein product: CAWRTNKAFF.

The chain links TRBV14 to TRBJ2-1; a weak D match, TRBD2 (5 bases). Germline V gene sequence: CDR1 SGHDN, CDR2 FVKESK. The CDR3 is 14 amino acids. Trimming shortened V by 1 base and J by 3 bases, and 7 bases separated the two germline ends. The CDR3 region is CASSQGGHYNEQFF. The CDR3 nucleotides read TGTGCCAGCAGCCAAGGAGGGCACTACAATGAGCAGTTCTTC.

The rearrangement joins TRBV6-1 to TRBJ2-3, with 9 bases lining up with TRBD2. This CDR3 has 18 amino acids. V was pared by 4 bases and J by 0 bases, with 11 bases of the junction left unmatched. Germline CDR1 reads MNHNS; CDR2 reads SASEGT. This chain's CDR3 is CASSVAAGGLPSTDTQYF. The CDR3, as DNA: TGTGCCAGCAGTGTCGCGGCGGGAGGGTTGCCTAGCACAGATACGCAGTATTTT.

The chain carries TRBV29-1 and TRBJ2-3, with TRBD2 identical over 7 bases. CDR3 length: 16 amino acids. Germline V gene lookup returns CDR1 SQVTM and CDR2 ANQGSEA. Losses at the gene ends were 6 bases for V and 3 bases for J; bases not matched to a gene: 15. The CDR3 loop is CSVLGLPPRGTDTQYF. CDR3 in DNA: TGCAGCGTCCTCGGCCTACCGCCGCGGGGGACAGATACGCAGTATTTT.

The V and J genes are TRBV29-1 and TRBJ2-2; TRBD1 might be the D (5 bases). V was pared by 5 bases and J by 4 bases, with 17 bases between. There are 15 residues in the CDR3. Per the germline V gene, CDR1 is SQVTM and CDR2 is ANQGSEA. CDR3 bases: TGCAGCGTTACCTCTAGAAGGGGCCTCACCGGGGAGCTGTTTTTT. It specifies CSVTSRRGLTGELFF.

On this clone itself: At the DNA level, this CDR3 is encoded by other sequences in the same sample as well. The chain joins TRBV7-9 to TRBJ2-3, with D possibly matching TRBD1 (6 bases). V lost 1 base and J lost 1, with 6 bases in between. This CDR3 comprises 14 residues. Germline lookup yields CDR1 SEHNR and CDR2 FQNEAQ (reference sequence). CDR3 DNA: TGTGCCAGCAGCTTAGGGACAGGCACAGATACGCAGTATTTT. Translated, it gives CASSLGTGTDTQYF.

This rearrangement joins TRBV12-5 to TRBJ1-1, with D possibly being TRBD1 (5 bases). CDR1 is LGHNT and CDR2 is FRNRAP in the germline V gene. The CDR3 is made up of 16 amino acids. Trimming shortened V by 6 bases and J by 4 bases, and 21 bases separated the two germline ends. In DNA form, the CDR3 reads TGTGCTAGTGGAACCGCCCCAGGGCGGGGTGGCACTGAAGCTTTCTTT. It specifies CASGTAPGRGGTEAFF. The full variable domain, in which reference TRBV12-5 and TRBJ1-1 provide the parts outside the CDR3, is DARVTQTPRHKVTEMGQEVTMRCQPILGHNTVFWYRQTMMQGLELLAYFRNRAPLDDSGMPKDRFSAEMPDATLATLKIQPSEPRDSAVYFCASGTAPGRGGTEAFFGQGTRLTVV.

The chain links TRBV7-9 to TRBJ2-3; TRBD2 aligns across 8 bases. CDR1 and CDR2 from the germline V gene are SEHNR and FQNEAQ (reference sequence). Trimming at V came to 8 bases and at J to 3 bases, leaving 7 bases not matched to a gene. CDR3 length: 14 amino acids. This CDR3 is CASEKRELTDTQYF. In DNA form, the CDR3 reads TGTGCCAGCGAAAAGCGGGAGCTTACAGATACGCAGTATTTT. Drawing the rest from reference TRBV7-9 and TRBJ2-3, the complete variable domain is DTGVSQNPRHKITKRGQNVTFRCDPISEHNRLYWYRQTLGQGPEFLTYFQNEAQLEKSRLLSDRFSAERPKGSFSTLEIQRTEQGDSAMYLCASEKRELTDTQYFGPGTRLTVL.